The 24 T cell receptor beta chains below come from one sample, sequenced in a study of T cell changes during pregnancy in multiple sclerosis. Libraries were prepared by immunoSEQ multiplex PCR; TCRdb keeps only in-frame clonotypes and omits some of them. The sample yields roughly 25,000 clones, about nine tenths seen once. The sequencing here drew on CD8+ T cells from peripheral blood mononuclear cells, taken in the first trimester of pregnancy. The receptors here all came from a female donor in good health, enrolled as a control in a pregnancy study.

The J gene is TRBJ1-1, the V gene TRBV2; D is unresolved. This CDR3 has 12 amino acids. Trimming stripped 4 bases from V and 8 bases from J, with 11 bases between. Germline lookup yields CDR1 SNHLY and CDR2 FYNNEI. The CDR3 bases are TGTGCCAGCAGTGTGGTCGGGTCCGAAGCTTTCTTT. Its translation is CASSVVGSEAFF.

The rearrangement uses TRBV6-1 and TRBJ1-5, with D perhaps TRBD1 (6 bases). The CDR3 totals 16 residues. V was clipped by 1 base and J by 3 bases, with 13 bases between them. Per germline, CDR1 MNHNS and CDR2 SASEGT. This CDR3 is CASSEVIGQPNQPQHF. The CDR3 nucleotides are TGTGCCAGCAGTGAAGTTATTGGACAGCCCAATCAGCCCCAGCATTTT.

The J gene is TRBJ2-7, the V gene TRBV5-5, with D possibly TRBD2 on 5 matching bases. Trimming took 4 bases from V and 5 from J, leaving 10 bases between them. The V gene's germline CDR1 is SGHKS and CDR2 YYEKEE (reference sequence). The CDR3 has 12 amino acids. The CDR3 DNA sequence: TGTGCCAGCAGCCTAACCGGGAACGAGCAGTACTTC. Its protein product is CASSLTGNEQYF.

The chain has TRBV5-8 and TRBJ2-1, with D perhaps matching TRBD2 (6 bases). The ends were cut back, 2 bases at V and 7 bases at J, with 7 bases in the middle. The CDR3 extends over 12 amino acids. CDR1 is SGHTS, CDR2 YDEGEE, per germline. Written as DNA, the CDR3 is TGTGCCAGCAGCTTTGGGAGGAATGAGCAGTTCTTC. Protein product: CASSFGRNEQFF.

This rearrangement joins TRBV7-2 to TRBJ2-7, with 9 nucleotides matching TRBD2. Trimming at V came to 1 base and at J to 4 bases, leaving 5 bases not matched to a gene. The germline V gene encodes CDR1 SGHTA and CDR2 FQGNSA. The CDR3 runs to 15 residues. CDR3 DNA sequence: TGTGCCAGCAGCTTAGTTCCTAGCGGGACATACGAGCAGTACTTC. Its translation: CASSLVPSGTYEQYF.

The J gene is TRBJ2-7, the V gene TRBV4-1; D unresolved. V was cut by 0 bases and J by 3 bases, with 6 bases left in between. The length of the CDR3 is 13 residues. From germline, CDR1 is MGHRA and CDR2 YSYEKL. CDR3 region: CASSQDLFYEQYF. The CDR3 bases are TGCGCCAGCAGCCAAGATCTTTTCTACGAGCAGTACTTC.

This chain uses TRBV4-3 with TRBJ2-4; 9 nucleotides match TRBD1. This CDR3 contains 18 residues. The V gene end was trimmed by 0 bases and the J gene end by 13 bases; junction bases not matched to a gene: 19. The germline gives CDR1 LGHNA, CDR2 YSLEER. This CDR3 is CASSQDIGMGGTGPQQYF. DNA of the CDR3: TGCGCCAGCAGCCAAGATATCGGTATGGGAGGGACAGGGCCCCAACAGTACTTC.

The rearrangement links TRBV7-2 to TRBJ2-7; the match to TRBD2 covers 8 bases. The germline V gene encodes CDR1 SGHTA and CDR2 FQGNSA. The CDR3 extends over 15 amino acids. The ends lost 5 bases at V and 4 bases at J; junction bases unmatched: 10. The chain's CDR3 is CASSPTRGGPYEQYF. The CDR3 nucleotides are TGTGCCAGCAGCCCGACACGGGGGGGCCCGTACGAGCAGTACTTC.

This chain links TRBV27 with TRBJ2-7; 14 bases are shared with TRBD2. CDR3 size: 17 residues. Unmatched junction bases numbered 10, after V lost 7 bases and J lost 2 bases. CDR1 and CDR2 (germline): MNHEY, SMNVEV (reference sequence). Here the CDR3 reads CASKGTSGGRAPYEQYF. DNA for the CDR3: TGTGCCAGCAAAGGGACTAGCGGGGGCCGTGCCCCCTACGAGCAGTACTTC.

This rearrangement joins TRBV4-1 to TRBJ2-7; 12 positions agree with TRBD1. This CDR3 spans 17 amino acids. Trimming took 0 bases from V and 6 from J; bases not matched to a gene: 9. Germline values: CDR1 MGHRA, CDR2 YSYEKL. The CDR3 protein is CASSQDTWGQGALEQYF. CDR3 DNA sequence: TGCGCCAGCAGCCAAGATACTTGGGGACAGGGGGCTCTCGAGCAGTACTTC.

The table lists this clone with a count of one. The gene calls are TRBV7-9 and TRBJ1-1; the match to TRBD1 covers 7 bases. With 1 base clipped from V and 4 bases from J, the junction kept 3 bases outside the gene matches. Germline CDR1 SEHNR, CDR2 FQNEAQ (reference sequence). This CDR3 comprises 14 residues. The CDR3 DNA reads TGTGCCAGCAGCTTAGAAGGGGGCACCACTGAAGCTTTCTTT. Its translation: CASSLEGGTTEAFF.

This chain links TRBV29-1 with TRBJ1-1, with 8 bases lining up with TRBD1. V lost 5 bases to trimming and J lost 8 bases; unmatched junction nucleotides: 7. Germline CDR1 reads SQVTM; CDR2 reads ANQGSEA. This CDR3 has 12 residues. This chain's CDR3 is CSVPEQGEEAFF. The CDR3 nucleotides are TGCAGCGTTCCAGAACAGGGGGAGGAAGCTTTCTTT. Based on the CDR3 plus reference TRBV29-1 and TRBJ1-1, the full variable domain is SAVISQKPSRDICQRGTSLTIQCQVDSQVTMMFWYRQQPGQSLTLIATANQGSEATYESGFVIDKFPISRPNLTFSTLTVSNMSPEDSSIYLCSVPEQGEEAFFGQGTRLTVV.

The chain employs TRBV7-9 and TRBJ2-7; 10 bases line up with TRBD1. The CDR3 length is 13 residues. CDR1 and CDR2 (germline): SEHNR, FQNEAQ (reference sequence). V lost 5 bases and J lost 6; bases outside the gene matches: 4. This CDR3 is CASSLRTGGEQYF. The CDR3 DNA sequence: TGTGCCAGCAGCCTGAGGACAGGGGGCGAGCAGTACTTC. Looking up the rest from reference TRBV7-9 and TRBJ2-7 gives the full variable domain: DTGVSQNPRHKITKRGQNVTFRCDPISEHNRLYWYRQTLGQGPEFLTYFQNEAQLEKSRLLSDRFSAERPKGSFSTLEIQRTEQGDSAMYLCASSLRTGGEQYFGPGTRLTVT.

The J gene is TRBJ2-1, the V gene TRBV9, with 7 bases lining up with TRBD2. CDR1 and CDR2 from the germline V gene are SGDLS and YYNGEE. The CDR3 length is 15 residues. Trimming removed 0 bases from V and 9 bases from J; junction bases left unmatched: 9. CDR3 bases: TGTGCCAGCAGCGTAGGAGTGGGAGGGCCGGGTGAGCAGTTCTTC. Its protein is CASSVGVGGPGEQFF.

V and J are TRBV13 and TRBJ2-7; 10 bases fit TRBD2. CDR3 length equals 15 residues. Germline V CDR1 and CDR2: PRHDT, FYEKMQ (reference sequence). Trimming took 5 bases from V and 2 from J; bases not matched to a gene: 6. DNA of the CDR3: TGTGCCAGCAGCGCCGGACTAGCGGAAACCTACGAGCAGTACTTC. This sequence encodes CASSAGLAETYEQYF. Based on the CDR3 plus reference TRBV13 and TRBJ2-7, the full variable domain is AAGVIQSPRHLIKEKRETATLKCYPIPRHDTVYWYQQGPGQDPQFLISFYEKMQSDKGSIPDRFSAQQFSDYHSELNMSSLELGDSALYFCASSAGLAETYEQYFGPGTRLTVT.

This clone was recorded a few times. This rearrangement joins TRBV20-1 to TRBJ2-5; D unresolved. Trimming cost V 3 bases and J 0 bases, with 2 bases left between them. From germline, CDR1 is DFQATT and CDR2 SNEGSKA (reference sequence). The CDR3 spans 11 residues. The CDR3 region has the DNA TGCAGTGCTAGTAACCAAGAGACCCAGTACTTC. Its translation: CSASNQETQYF.

The chain combines TRBV7-8 with TRBJ2-7, with D possibly TRBD1 on 5 matching bases. Trimming removed 2 bases from V and 2 bases from J, with 7 bases in between. The CDR3 totals 13 residues. Germline V gene sequence: CDR1 SGHVS, CDR2 FQNEAQ. In DNA form, the CDR3 reads TGTGCCAGCAGCTTACAGGGCCCCTACGAGCAGTACTTC. Its translation is CASSLQGPYEQYF.

The chain joins TRBV19 to TRBJ2-6; TRBD2 might be the D (6 bases). The CDR3 runs to 16 residues. Per germline, CDR1 LNHDA and CDR2 SQIVND (reference sequence). V lost 0 bases and J lost 1, with 7 bases in between. CDR3 DNA sequence: TGTGCCAGTAGTATAGAGGGGGGATCTGGGGCCAACGTCCTGACTTTC. This sequence encodes CASSIEGGSGANVLTF.

The rearrangement joins TRBV28 to TRBJ1-1; 7 bases match TRBD1. The CDR3 covers 11 residues. V lost 7 bases and J lost 11; bases outside the gene matches: 7. The germline V gene has CDR1 MDHEN and CDR2 SYDVKM. CDR3 DNA sequence: TGTGCCAGCAACTGGGACAGAGAGGCTTTCTTT. It is translated as CASNWDREAFF. Drawing the rest from reference TRBV28 and TRBJ1-1, the complete variable domain is DVKVTQSSRYLVKRTGEKVFLECVQDMDHENMFWYRQDPGLGLRLIYFSYDVKMKEKGDIPEGYSVSREKKERFSLILESASTNQTSMYLCASNWDREAFFGQGTRLTVV.

The J gene is TRBJ2-7, the V gene TRBV11-2, with a tentative D call TRBD1 (6 bases). The length of the CDR3 is 15 residues. Germline V CDR1 and CDR2: SGHAT, FQNNGV. Trimming took off 1 base at V and 0 bases at J, with 10 bases between the two ends. CDR3: CASSLGRDTSYEQYF. In DNA form, the CDR3 reads TGTGCCAGCAGCTTAGGTAGGGACACCTCCTACGAGCAGTACTTC.

The chain joins TRBV28 to TRBJ2-3; 7 positions match TRBD2. V was pared by 7 bases and J by 7 bases, with 14 bases of the junction left unmatched. Germline-derived CDR1 and CDR2 are MDHEN and SYDVKM. CDR3 length: 15 amino acids. As DNA, the CDR3 is TGTGCCAGCATCCGTGCGGCTAGCGGAATCTATACGCAGTATTTT. Protein product: CASIRAASGIYTQYF.

The rearrangement joins TRBV27 to TRBJ2-7; TRBD2 aligns across 8 bases. Germline CDR1 is MNHEY and CDR2 is SMNVEV (reference sequence). The CDR3 spans 13 residues. V gave up 5 bases and J gave up 7 bases; unmatched junction bases: 7. CDR3: CASSPTGTSEQYF. The DNA for the CDR3 is TGTGCCAGCAGTCCAACCGGGACTAGTGAGCAGTACTTC.

The chain has TRBV27 and TRBJ2-5, with 12 positions matching TRBD2. Germline V gene sequence: CDR1 MNHEY, CDR2 SMNVEV (reference sequence). The J segment lost 5 bases and the V segment lost 6 bases, leaving 10 bases of the junction unmatched. The CDR3 spans 16 residues. As DNA, the CDR3 is TGTGCCAGCAGCCTGACTAGCGGGAGTCTCGGCGAGACCCAGTACTTC. Translating it yields CASSLTSGSLGETQYF.

The chain recombines TRBV6-1 with TRBJ2-4; possible D gene TRBD2, 6 bases. CDR1 is MNHNS and CDR2 is SASEGT in the germline V gene. Between the trimmed V and J ends, which lost 0 bases and 6 bases, there was a span of 12 bases. This CDR3 is built from 15 residues. The CDR3: CASSEAPPSVNIQYF. The DNA for the CDR3 is TGTGCCAGCAGTGAAGCGCCCCCTAGCGTAAACATTCAGTACTTC.